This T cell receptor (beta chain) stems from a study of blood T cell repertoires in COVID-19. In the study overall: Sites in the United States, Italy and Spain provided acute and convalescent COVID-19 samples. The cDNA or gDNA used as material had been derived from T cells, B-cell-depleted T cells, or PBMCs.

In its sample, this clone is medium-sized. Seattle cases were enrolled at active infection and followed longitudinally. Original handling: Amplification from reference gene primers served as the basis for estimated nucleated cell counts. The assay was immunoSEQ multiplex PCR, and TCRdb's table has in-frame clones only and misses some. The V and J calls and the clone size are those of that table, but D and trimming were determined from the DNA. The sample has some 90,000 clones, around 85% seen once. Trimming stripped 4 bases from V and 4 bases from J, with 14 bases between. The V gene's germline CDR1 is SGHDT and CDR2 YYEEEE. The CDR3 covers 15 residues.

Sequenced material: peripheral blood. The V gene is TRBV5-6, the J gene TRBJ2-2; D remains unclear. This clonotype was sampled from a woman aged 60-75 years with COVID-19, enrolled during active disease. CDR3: CASSPTRLTTGELFF. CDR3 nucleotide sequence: TGTGCCAGCAGCCCAACCCGACTTACCACCGGGGAGCTGTTTTTT.